The source of this T cell receptor beta chain is a study of blood T cell repertoires in COVID-19. Study overall: The origin of the acute and convalescent COVID-19 samples was the United States, Italy and Spain.

Germline CDR1 reads LNHDA; CDR2 reads SQIVND (reference sequence). This CDR3 has 14 residues. V was trimmed by 0 bases and J by 6 bases, leaving 9 bases between them. Original processing methods: Nucleated cell counts were estimated from reference gene primer amplification. The table came from immunoSEQ multiplex PCR; TCRdb's copy has only in-frame clones and leaves some out. The D gene and trimming were derived from the DNA, and the V and J assignments and clone size from that table. This repertoire shows more than 120,000 clones, about 83% found once; its top ten account for less than 10%. This clonotype was obtained from a woman in her forties or fifties with active or convalescent COVID-19. The V and J genes are TRBV19 and TRBJ2-1; a possible D gene is TRBD1 (6 bases). The specimen was peripheral blood. The CDR3 DNA reads as TGTGCCAGTAGTATAGAGCTACAGGGCAATGAGCAGTTCTTC. Protein product: CASSIELQGNEQFF.